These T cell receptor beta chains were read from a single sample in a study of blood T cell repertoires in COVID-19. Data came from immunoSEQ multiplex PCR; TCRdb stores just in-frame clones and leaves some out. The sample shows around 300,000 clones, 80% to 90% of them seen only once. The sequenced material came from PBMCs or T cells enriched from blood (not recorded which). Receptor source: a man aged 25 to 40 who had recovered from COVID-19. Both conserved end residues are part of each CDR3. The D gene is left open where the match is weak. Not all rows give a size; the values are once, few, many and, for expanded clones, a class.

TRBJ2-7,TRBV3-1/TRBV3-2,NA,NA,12,CASSQVYYEQYF,TGTGCCAGCAGCCAAGTGTACTACGAGCAGTACTTC
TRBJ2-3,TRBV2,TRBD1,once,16,CAITPRGRSDTDTQYF,TGTGCCATCACACCTAGGGGGCGATCTGACACAGATACGCAGTATTTT
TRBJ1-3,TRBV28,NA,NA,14,CASTSGDSKNTIYF,TGTGCCAGCACTTCGGGGGATTCGAAAAACACCATATATTTT
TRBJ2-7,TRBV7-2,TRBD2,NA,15,CASSLFLAGLGEQYF,TGTGCCAGCAGCTTATTTCTAGCGGGGCTCGGAGAGCAGTACTTC
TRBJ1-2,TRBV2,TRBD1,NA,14,CASSEAGQGSGYTF,TGTGCCAGCAGTGAAGCGGGACAGGGTTCGGGCTACACCTTC
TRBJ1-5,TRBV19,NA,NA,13,CASTRGGNQPQHF,TGTGCCAGTACCCGGGGGGGGAATCAGCCCCAGCATTTT
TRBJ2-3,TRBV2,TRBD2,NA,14,CASRKRGNTDTQYF,TGTGCCAGCAGGAAGCGGGGGAACACAGATACGCAGTATTTT
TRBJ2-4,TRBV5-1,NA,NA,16,CASSLDGGLAKNIQYF,TGCGCCAGCAGCTTGGACGGGGGATTAGCCAAAAACATTCAGTACTTC
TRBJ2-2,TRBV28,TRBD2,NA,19,CASTLWGLAGGPNTGELFF,TGTGCCAGCACCCTCTGGGGCTTAGCGGGGGGACCGAACACCGGGGAGCTGTTTTTT
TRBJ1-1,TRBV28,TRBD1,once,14,CASSQDRVGTEAFF,TGTGCCAGCAGCCAGGACAGGGTTGGGACTGAAGCTTTCTTT
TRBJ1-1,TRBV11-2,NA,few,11,CASSLWGGAFF,TGTGCCAGCAGCCTCTGGGGGGGAGCTTTCTTT
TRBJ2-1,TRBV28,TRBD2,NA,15,CASSFGRGSYNEQFF,TGTGCCAGCAGTTTCGGGCGGGGGAGCTACAATGAGCAGTTCTTC
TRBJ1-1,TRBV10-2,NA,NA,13,CASSEGSTSEAFF,TGCGCCAGCAGTGAGGGCAGTACCTCTGAAGCTTTCTTT
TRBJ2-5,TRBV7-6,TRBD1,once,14,CASSETGIWETQYF,TGTGCCAGCAGCGAGACAGGGATCTGGGAGACCCAGTACTTC
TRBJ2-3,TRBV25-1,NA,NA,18,CASSDPPSSLTSTDTQYF,TGTGCCAGCAGTGATCCCCCCTCTAGTCTAACTAGCACAGATACGCAGTATTTT
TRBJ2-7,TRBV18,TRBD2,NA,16,CASSPTLAGGPYEQYF,TGTGCCAGCTCACCGACCCTAGCGGGGGGCCCCTACGAGCAGTACTTC
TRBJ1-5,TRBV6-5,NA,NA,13,CASREGSNQPQHF,TGTGCCAGCAGGGAGGGAAGCAATCAGCCCCAGCATTTT
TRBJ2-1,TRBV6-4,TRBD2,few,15,CASSEGASGYNEQFF,TGTGCCAGCAGTGAAGGGGCTAGCGGCTACAATGAGCAGTTCTTC
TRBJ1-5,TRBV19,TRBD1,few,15,CASRGGQGGNQPQHF,TGTGCCAGTAGGGGAGGACAGGGAGGAAATCAGCCCCAGCATTTT
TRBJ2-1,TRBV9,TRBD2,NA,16,CASSPGGQGPYNEQFF,TGTGCCAGCAGCCCGGGGGGGCAGGGCCCCTACAATGAGCAGTTCTTC
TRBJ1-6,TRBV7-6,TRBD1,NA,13,CASSYYRGAPLHF,TGTGCCAGCAGCTACTACAGGGGGGCACCCCTCCACTTT
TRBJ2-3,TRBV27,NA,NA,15,CASRTGSPSTDTQYF,TGTGCCAGCAGGACCGGGAGCCCGAGCACAGATACGCAGTATTTT
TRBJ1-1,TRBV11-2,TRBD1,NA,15,CASSLAYRGNTEAFF,TGTGCCAGCAGCTTAGCCTACAGGGGGAACACTGAAGCTTTCTTT
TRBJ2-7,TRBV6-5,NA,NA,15,CASSDSTGGFDEQYF,TGTGCCAGCAGTGACTCGACGGGGGGCTTTGACGAGCAGTACTTC
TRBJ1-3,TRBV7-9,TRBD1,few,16,CASSQGTGAAGNTIYF,TGTGCCAGCAGTCAAGGGACAGGGGCGGCTGGAAACACCATATATTTT
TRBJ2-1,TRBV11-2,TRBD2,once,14,CASSSGLVYNEQFF,TGTGCCAGCAGTTCTGGACTAGTCTACAATGAGCAGTTCTTC
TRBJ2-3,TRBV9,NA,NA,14,CASSPRLSTDTQYF,TGTGCCAGCAGCCCCCGACTTAGCACAGATACGCAGTATTTT
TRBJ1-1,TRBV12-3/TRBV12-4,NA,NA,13,CASRVQDHTEAFF,TGTGCCAGCAGGGTACAGGACCACACTGAAGCTTTCTTT
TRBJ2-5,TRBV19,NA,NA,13,CASSISRGETQYF,TGTGCCAGTAGTATTAGTAGGGGAGAGACCCAGTACTTC
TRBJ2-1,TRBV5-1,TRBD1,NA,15,CASSLGTGVGDEQFF,TGCGCCAGCAGCTTGGGGACAGGGGTTGGAGATGAGCAGTTCTTC
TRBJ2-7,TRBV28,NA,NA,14,CASSETVTLDEQYF,TGTGCCAGCAGCGAGACAGTTACCTTGGACGAGCAGTACTTC
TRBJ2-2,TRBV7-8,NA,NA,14,CASSFISNTGELFF,TGTGCCAGCAGCTTTATCTCGAACACCGGGGAGCTGTTTTTT
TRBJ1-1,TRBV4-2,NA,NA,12,CASSRANTEAFF,TGTGCCAGCAGCCGCGCTAACACTGAAGCTTTCTTT
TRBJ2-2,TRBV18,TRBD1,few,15,CASSPRQGESGELFF,TGTGCCAGCTCACCACGGCAGGGGGAGTCCGGGGAGCTGTTTTTT
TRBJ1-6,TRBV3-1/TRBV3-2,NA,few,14,CASSQGADNSPLHF,TGTGCCAGCAGCCAAGGGGCCGATAATTCACCCCTCCACTTT
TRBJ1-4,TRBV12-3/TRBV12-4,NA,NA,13,CASSVQINEKLFF,TGTGCCAGCAGTGTACAGATTAATGAAAAACTGTTTTTT
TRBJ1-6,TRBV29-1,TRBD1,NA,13,CSVATGLGSPLHF,TGCAGCGTCGCGACAGGGTTGGGTTCACCCCTCCACTTT
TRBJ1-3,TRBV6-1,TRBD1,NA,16,CASSEGDRHSGNTIYF,TGTGCCAGCAGTGAAGGGGACAGACACTCTGGAAACACCATATATTTT
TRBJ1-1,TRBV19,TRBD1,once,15,CASRTGRGLNTEAFF,TGTGCCAGTAGGACAGGGCGCGGGTTGAACACTGAAGCTTTCTTT
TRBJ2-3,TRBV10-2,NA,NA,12,CASRVTVDTQYF,TGCGCCAGCAGAGTGACAGTAGATACGCAGTATTTT
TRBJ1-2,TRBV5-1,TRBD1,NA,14,CASSSAGTGNGYTF,TGCGCCAGCAGCTCGGCCGGGACAGGAAATGGCTACACCTTC
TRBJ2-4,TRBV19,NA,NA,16,CASSLRGGGAKNIQYF,TGTGCCAGTAGTCTACGAGGGGGGGGAGCCAAAAACATTCAGTACTTC
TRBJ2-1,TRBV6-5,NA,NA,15,CASSYRGQSPDEQFF,TGTGCCAGCAGTTACAGGGGACAAAGTCCGGATGAGCAGTTCTTC
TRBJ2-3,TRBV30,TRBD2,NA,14,CAYRAGGNTDTQYF,TGTGCCTACCGGGCGGGGGGGAACACAGATACGCAGTATTTT
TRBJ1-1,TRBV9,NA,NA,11,CASGDQEEAFF,TGTGCCAGCGGAGATCAAGAGGAAGCTTTCTTT
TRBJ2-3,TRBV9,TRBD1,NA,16,CASSIRTGSLPDTQYF,TGTGCCAGCAGTATTAGGACAGGGAGTCTCCCAGATACGCAGTATTTT
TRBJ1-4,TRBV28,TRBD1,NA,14,CASRTGTGGEKLFF,TGTGCCAGCAGAACCGGGACAGGGGGTGAAAAACTGTTTTTT
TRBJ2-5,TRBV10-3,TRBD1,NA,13,CAISRTGGETQYF,TGTGCCATCTCCCGGACAGGGGGAGAGACCCAGTACTTC
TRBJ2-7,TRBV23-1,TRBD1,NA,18,CAGVYASDREQVSYEQYF,TGCGCCGGCGTGTATGCTTCGGACAGGGAACAAGTATCCTACGAGCAGTACTTC
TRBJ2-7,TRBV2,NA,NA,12,CASSGTVAEQYF,TGTGCCAGCAGTGGGACAGTAGCCGAGCAGTACTTC
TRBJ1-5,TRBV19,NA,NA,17,CASSIEGGARNNQPQHF,TGTGCCAGTAGTATAGAGGGGGGGGCGCGGAACAATCAGCCCCAGCATTTT
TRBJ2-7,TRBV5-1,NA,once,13,CASSSTGLYEQYF,TGCGCCAGCAGCTCGACAGGACTGTACGAGCAGTACTTC
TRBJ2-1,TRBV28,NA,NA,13,CASSINRVGEQFF,TGTGCCAGCAGCATTAACAGGGTAGGCGAGCAGTTCTTC
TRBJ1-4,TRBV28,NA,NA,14,CASSSWPYNEKLFF,TGTGCCAGCAGTTCTTGGCCGTATAATGAAAAACTGTTTTTT
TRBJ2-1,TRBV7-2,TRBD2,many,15,CASSGEGTNYNEQFF,TGTGCCAGCAGCGGGGAGGGGACTAACTACAATGAGCAGTTCTTC